The TCR beta chain under discussion was sequenced for a study of blood T cells in healthy people across ages. Sample-barcoded 5' priming and a J-beta primer mix drove a second PCR of about 7 to 11 cycles. TCRdb re-analysed the 5' RACE reads in MiXCR, keeping a single row per CDR3 protein. The sample contains about 830,000 distinct CDR3 sequences, around 68% of which appear only once. Trimming removed 6 bases from V and 0 bases from J, with 12 bases in between. CDR1 is MNHNY and CDR2 is SVGAGI in the germline V gene (reference sequence). The CDR3 spans 16 residues. This sequence originates from a man aged 25 to 40 in good health. This rearrangement joins TRBV6-6 to TRBJ1-6; no clear D gene. Material for sequencing was blood. CDR3 residues: CASSPDYPSYNSPLHF. The CDR3 DNA is TGTGCCAGCAGCCCCGATTACCCCTCCTATAATTCACCCCTCCACTTT.